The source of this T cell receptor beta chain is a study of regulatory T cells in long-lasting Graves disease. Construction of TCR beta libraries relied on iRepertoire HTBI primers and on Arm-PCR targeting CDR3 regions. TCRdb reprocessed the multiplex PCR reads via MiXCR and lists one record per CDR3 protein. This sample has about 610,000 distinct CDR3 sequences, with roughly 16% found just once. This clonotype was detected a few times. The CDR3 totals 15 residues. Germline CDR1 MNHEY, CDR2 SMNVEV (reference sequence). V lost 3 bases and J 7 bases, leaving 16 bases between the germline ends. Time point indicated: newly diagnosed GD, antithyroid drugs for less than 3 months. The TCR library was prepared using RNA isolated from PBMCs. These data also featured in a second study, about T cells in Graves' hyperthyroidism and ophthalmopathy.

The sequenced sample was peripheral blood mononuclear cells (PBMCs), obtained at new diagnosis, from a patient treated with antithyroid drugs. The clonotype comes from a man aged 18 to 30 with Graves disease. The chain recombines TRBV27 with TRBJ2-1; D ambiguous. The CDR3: CASSFSWKAVNEQFF. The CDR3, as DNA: TGTGCCAGCAGTTTTTCGTGGAAAGCCGTGAATGAGCAGTTCTTC.